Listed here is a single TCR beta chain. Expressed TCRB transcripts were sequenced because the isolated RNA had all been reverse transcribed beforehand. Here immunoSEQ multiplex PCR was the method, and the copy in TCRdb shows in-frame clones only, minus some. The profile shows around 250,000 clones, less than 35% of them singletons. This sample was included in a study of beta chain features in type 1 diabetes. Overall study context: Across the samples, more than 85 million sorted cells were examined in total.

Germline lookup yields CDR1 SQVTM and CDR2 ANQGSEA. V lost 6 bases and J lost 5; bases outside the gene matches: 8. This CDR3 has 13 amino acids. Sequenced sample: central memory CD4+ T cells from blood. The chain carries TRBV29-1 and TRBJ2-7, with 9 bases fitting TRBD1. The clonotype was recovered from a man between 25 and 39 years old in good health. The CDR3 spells CSVAGQGLDEQYF. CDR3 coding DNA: TGCAGCGTGGCGGGACAGGGTTTGGACGAGCAGTACTTC.